This T cell receptor (beta chain) was observed in a study of beta chain features in type 1 diabetes. Notes on the study in general: Across all four CD4+ subsets, people with type 1 diabetes showed modestly shorter TCRB CDR3s. Sampled from patients, naive, central memory and Treg TCRB repertoires appeared more similar than those sampled from healthy donors.

CDR1 and CDR2 from the germline V gene are SGHTA and FQGNSA. The germline V and J ends were trimmed by 6 bases and 5 bases, with 19 bases remaining between them. This CDR3 has 15 residues. The whole isolated RNA underwent reverse transcription, so sequencing captured expressed TCRB transcripts. Assay used: immunoSEQ multiplex PCR; TCRdb lists only in-frame clones, some missing. The table shows fewer than 400,000 clones, with 9.3% occurring only once. Remarks on this clone: Antigen unknown.

The V and J genes are TRBV7-2 and TRBJ1-1; maybe TRBD1 (5 bases). Material for sequencing was central memory CD4+ T cells from blood. The TCR sequence derives from a man aged 25 to 40 with type 1 diabetes. In DNA form, the CDR3 reads TGTGCCAGCAGTCCCGCCTGGGGGGTGAGGACTGAAGCTTTCTTT. This codes for CASSPAWGVRTEAFF.